One sample yielded the 20 T cell receptor beta chains listed below, sequenced in a study of T cell responses to AZD1222 COVID-19 vaccine (dated by TCRdb to the early 2020s). The receptor library was made with the immunoSEQ multiplex PCR assay. TCRdb took this table from immuneACCESS and kept in-frame rearrangements with V and J called. Such tables lack part of the clones; where checked against another copy, unresolved V genes explain under half of the gap, and the rest is unexplained. This sample gives 150,000 to 200,000 clones in total; around 94% of them show up just once. Of the sample, 0.64% is held by the ten largest clones. The time point label here, explained by the study, means: baseline before first vaccination. This material consisted of peripheral blood, taken on day 0 of AZD1222 vaccination. The receptor set was obtained from an adult in good health.

The chain recombines TRBV30 with TRBJ1-2; no reliable D call. With 0 bases removed from V and 7 bases from J, the gap between germline ends came to 15 bases. The CDR3 is 14 amino acids. Germline-derived CDR1 and CDR2 are GTSNPN and SVGIG (reference sequence). Here the CDR3 DNA reads TGTGCCTGGAGTGTAGTTCGCCTAAGTGCTGGCTACACCTTC. Translated: CAWSVVRLSAGYTF.

The chain links TRBV28 to TRBJ1-2, with TRBD1 identical over 10 bases. V lost 6 bases to trimming and J lost 8 bases; unmatched junction nucleotides: 6. The CDR3 extends over 13 amino acids. Germline V CDR1 and CDR2: MDHEN, SYDVKM. CDR3 in DNA: TGTGCCAGCAGGCCCGACAGGGGGCGAGGCTACACCTTC. This encodes CASRPDRGRGYTF.

V and J are TRBV3-1 (or the pseudogene TRBV3-2) and TRBJ1-2; D possibly corresponds to TRBD1 (5 bases). Germline loops: CDR1 LGHDT, CDR2 YNNKEL (reference sequence). The V end was cut by 3 bases, the J end by 0 bases, with 8 bases between. The CDR3 loop spans 14 amino acids. As DNA, the CDR3 is TGTGCCAGCAGCCAGGGACGGCCTAACTATGGCTACACCTTC. It codes for CASSQGRPNYGYTF.

The V gene is TRBV19, the J gene TRBJ1-6, with D tentatively TRBD1 (6 bases). Germline V gives CDR1 LNHDA, CDR2 SQIVND (reference sequence). V dropped 2 bases and J dropped 8 bases, with 10 bases sitting between them. This CDR3 contains 14 residues. The CDR3 protein is CASSISQGDSPLHF. DNA of the CDR3: TGTGCCAGTAGTATATCACAGGGAGATTCACCCCTCCACTTT. Supplemented by reference TRBV19 and TRBJ1-6, the full variable domain reads DGGITQSPKYLFRKEGQNVTLSCEQNLNHDAMYWYRQDPGQGLRLIYYSQIVNDFQKGDIAEGYSVSREKKESFPLTVTSAQKNPTAFYLCASSISQGDSPLHFGNGTRLTVT.

This sequence joins TRBV7-6 and TRBJ1-3, with 9 bases matching TRBD1. Germline loops: CDR1 SGHVS, CDR2 FNYEAQ. After removal of 5 bases from V and 0 bases from J, the junction contained 5 bases not matched to a gene. The CDR3 totals 16 residues. The CDR3, as DNA: TGTGCCAGCAGCCCTAGACAGGGGGTCTCTGGAAACACCATATATTTT. Residues: CASSPRQGVSGNTIYF. Using reference TRBV7-6 and TRBJ1-3 for the parts outside the CDR3, the full variable domain is GAGVSQSPRYKVTKRGQDVALRCDPISGHVSLYWYRQALGQGPEFLTYFNYEAQQDKSGLPNDRFSAERPEGSISTLTIQRTEQRDSAMYRCASSPRQGVSGNTIYFGEGSWLTVV.

This sequence joins TRBV28 and TRBJ1-2, with D possibly TRBD1 on 6 matching bases. This CDR3 comprises 14 residues. V lost 2 bases and J 7 bases, leaving 14 bases between the germline ends. The germline V gene has CDR1 MDHEN and CDR2 SYDVKM. CDR3 region: CASSLGPGVVGYTF. The CDR3 coding sequence is TGTGCCAGCAGTTTAGGGCCAGGGGTGGTTGGCTACACCTTC.

The chain links TRBV6-5 to TRBJ2-3; tentative D call: TRBD2 (5 bases). Germline CDR1 and CDR2: MNHEY and SVGAGI. The CDR3 runs 11 residues. The ends were cut back, 7 bases at V and 6 bases at J, with 8 bases in the middle. As DNA, the CDR3 is TGTGCCAGCACACGCGGGGATACGCAGTATTTT. Amino acid sequence: CASTRGDTQYF.

This clone was detected once. The rearrangement links TRBV5-1 to TRBJ1-2, with 8 bases matching TRBD1. Losses at the gene ends were 7 bases for V and 4 bases for J; bases not matched to a gene: 12. This CDR3 is 15 amino acids long. The germline gives CDR1 SGHRS, CDR2 YFSETQ. The CDR3 loop is CASQPGGESPYGYTF. The CDR3 nucleotides read TGCGCCAGCCAGCCAGGGGGCGAGTCCCCCTATGGCTACACCTTC. The whole variable domain, remainder taken from reference TRBV5-1 and TRBJ1-2, is KAGVTQTPRYLIKTRGQQVTLSCSPISGHRSVSWYQQTPGQGLQFLFEYFSETQRNKGNFPGRFSGRQFSNSRSEMNVSTLELGDSALYLCASQPGGESPYGYTFGSGTRLTVV.

The chain couples TRBV2 to TRBJ2-2, with D uncertain. Trimming removed 3 bases at V and 5 bases at J, with 13 bases between. The germline V gene has CDR1 SNHLY and CDR2 FYNNEI. There are 15 residues in the CDR3. CDR3 DNA: TGTGCCAGCAGTGAGCGTCTTCCTGATACCGGGGAGCTGTTTTTT. Amino acids: CASSERLPDTGELFF.

V and J are TRBV4-2 and TRBJ2-5, with D unresolved. V was shortened by 0 bases and J by 5 bases, with 4 bases between the two germline ends. CDR1 LGHNA and CDR2 YNFKEQ come from the germline V gene. The CDR3 loop spans 12 amino acids. CDR3 nucleotide sequence: TGTGCCAGCAGCCAAGATCGGGAGACCCAGTACTTC. It is translated as CASSQDRETQYF.

The chain joins TRBV14 to TRBJ1-2; 8 bases map to TRBD1. Germline loops: CDR1 SGHDN, CDR2 FVKESK. The length of the CDR3 is 15 residues. The V segment lost 4 bases and the J segment 4 bases; nucleotides outside the gene matches: 8. CDR3: CASSRTGGSTYGYTF. Here the CDR3 DNA reads TGTGCCAGCAGCCGTACAGGGGGATCAACCTATGGCTACACCTTC.

The chain employs TRBV3-1 (or the pseudogene TRBV3-2) and TRBJ1-4; D uncertain. The CDR3 runs to 13 residues. CDR1 LGHDT and CDR2 YNNKEL come from the germline V gene (reference sequence). Trimming took off 5 bases at V and 14 bases at J, with 18 bases between the two ends. CDR3 residues: CASSYGTGRQLFF. The CDR3 DNA is TGTGCCAGCAGCTATGGAACCGGGAGGCAGCTGTTTTTT.

The gene calls are TRBV27 and TRBJ2-5; 8 nucleotides align to TRBD2. This CDR3 contains 17 residues. V was pared by 0 bases and J by 5 bases, with 11 bases of the junction left unmatched. CDR1 and CDR2 from the germline V gene are MNHEY and SMNVEV (reference sequence). In nucleotides, the CDR3 is TGTGCCAGCAGTTTATCTCCTCTCAGCGGGAGCGGGGAGACCCAGTACTTC. Its translation is CASSLSPLSGSGETQYF.

This sequence joins TRBV18 and TRBJ1-3; possible D gene TRBD1, 5 bases. There are 16 residues in the CDR3. Germline CDR1 reads KGHSH; CDR2 reads LQKENI. Trimming left V 6 bases short and J 0 bases short, with 15 bases between. CDR3 in amino acids: CASSLRPGLSGNTIYF. The CDR3 region has the DNA TGTGCCAGCTCCCTCCGGCCAGGGCTCTCTGGAAACACCATATATTTT.

The chain couples TRBV5-1 to TRBJ1-2, with D perhaps matching TRBD1 (5 bases). This CDR3 region has 14 residues. The V end was cut by 2 bases, the J end by 8 bases, with 16 bases between. Germline V gene lookup returns CDR1 SGHRS and CDR2 YFSETQ. CDR3 loop: CASSFIPGPEGYTF. The CDR3 DNA is TGCGCCAGCAGCTTCATACCGGGGCCAGAGGGCTACACCTTC.

V usage is TRBV5-5 and J usage is TRBJ1-2; the D is unclear. Trimming removed 0 bases at V and 2 bases at J, with 11 bases between. From germline, CDR1 is SGHKS and CDR2 YYEKEE (reference sequence). The CDR3 extends over 15 amino acids. The CDR3 DNA sequence: TGTGCCAGCAGCTTGGGGTCACGGCCGAACTATGGCTACACCTTC. Translated, it gives CASSLGSRPNYGYTF.

The J gene is TRBJ1-4, the V gene TRBV10-3; 10 nucleotides align to TRBD1. V lost 6 bases, J lost 7 bases, and 8 bases stayed unmatched. Germline loops: CDR1 ENHRY, CDR2 SYGVKD. CDR3 length equals 15 residues. CDR3 in DNA: TGTGCCATCAGGAATCCGGGACAGGGGAGTGAAAAACTGTTTTTT. It encodes CAIRNPGQGSEKLFF.

The chain carries TRBV7-9 and TRBJ2-1; 9 positions match TRBD1. This CDR3 spans 15 amino acids. Germline V gene sequence: CDR1 SEHNR, CDR2 FQNEAQ (reference sequence). The J segment lost 8 bases and the V segment lost 3 bases, leaving 8 bases of the junction unmatched. The CDR3 loop reads CASSLDGTGRDEQFF. The CDR3 region has the DNA TGTGCCAGCAGCTTGGACGGGACAGGGAGGGATGAGCAGTTCTTC.

This clone appeared a single time. The chain links TRBV20-1 to TRBJ2-3; no firm D call. The CDR3 has 11 residues. The V end lost 6 bases, the J end lost 4 bases, and 8 bases lay between the germline ends. From germline, CDR1 is DFQATT and CDR2 SNEGSKA (reference sequence). As DNA, the CDR3 is TGCAGTGCCTCGACCGCAGATACGCAGTATTTT. Translated, it gives CSASTADTQYF.

V and J are TRBV5-8 and TRBJ2-7; TRBD2 aligns across 13 bases. Germline V gene lookup returns CDR1 SGHTS and CDR2 YDEGEE. V gave up 4 bases and J gave up 2 bases; unmatched junction bases: 3. CDR3 length equals 15 residues. Written as DNA, the CDR3 is TGTGCCAGCAGCCCCGGACTAGCGGGAGCCTACGAGCAGTACTTC. It yields the protein CASSPGLAGAYEQYF.